The 5 T cell receptor beta chains presented below share a single source sample, sequenced in a study of blood T cell repertoires in COVID-19. Data came from immunoSEQ multiplex PCR; TCRdb stores just in-frame clones and leaves some out. Altogether about 300,000 clones are present, approximately 82% being singletons, with the ten largest covering 1% to 1.5%. Sequencing input: peripheral blood. These receptors all stem from a woman in her 50s with acute or convalescent COVID-19.

V is TRBV6-5 and J is TRBJ1-5; D is possibly TRBD1 (6 bases). Germline CDR1 and CDR2: MNHEY and SVGAGI. Trimming stripped 2 bases from V and 4 bases from J, with 15 bases between. CDR3 size: 16 residues. The CDR3 sequence is CASSYGGGGKNQPQHF. The CDR3 DNA follows: TGTGCCAGCAGTTACGGGGGGGGCGGGAAGAATCAGCCCCAGCATTTT.

This clone has a single count. V usage is TRBV18 and J usage is TRBJ1-2; maybe TRBD1 (5 bases). V gave up 0 bases and J gave up 3 bases, with 17 bases separating them. In germline, CDR1 is KGHSH, CDR2 LQKENI. This CDR3 contains 17 residues. DNA for the CDR3: TGTGCCAGCTCACCACCAAGTTCGGGGGTAGGGGACTATGGCTACACCTTC. This encodes CASSPPSSGVGDYGYTF.

The rearrangement uses TRBV2 and TRBJ1-3, with a tentative D call TRBD1 (6 bases). The CDR3 is 15 residues long. V was cut by 3 bases and J by 2 bases, with 11 bases left in between. Germline CDR1 reads SNHLY; CDR2 reads FYNNEI. Written as DNA, the CDR3 is TGTGCCAGCAGTGACACAGGGCAGCCTGGAAACACCATATATTTT. Translation gives CASSDTGQPGNTIYF.

The chain links TRBV5-1 to TRBJ1-2; 8 bases map to TRBD1. The trim removed 4 bases at V and 7 bases at J, leaving 6 bases unmatched. Germline CDR1 is SGHRS and CDR2 is YFSETQ. The CDR3 is made up of 13 amino acids. This chain's CDR3 is CASSTDRVGGYTF. CDR3 nucleotide sequence: TGCGCCAGCAGCACGGACAGGGTTGGTGGCTACACCTTC.

The chain is built from TRBV10-3 and TRBJ2-5; 7 nucleotides line up with TRBD1. J lost 4 bases, V lost 8 bases, and 7 bases had no gene match. The germline V gene encodes CDR1 ENHRY and CDR2 SYGVKD. The CDR3 extends over 13 amino acids. The CDR3 bases are TGTGCCATCGCCCACTCAGGGGGAGAGACCCAGTACTTC. As protein: CAIAHSGGETQYF.